The 17 T cell receptor beta chains presented below share a single source sample, sequenced in a study of T-cell reconstitution after alpha-beta-depleted transplantation in children. TCRbeta library preparation incorporated unique molecular identifiers. TCRdb re-analysed the PCR reads in MiXCR, keeping a single row per CDR3 protein. Of roughly 120,000 distinct CDR3 sequences listed, 23% are singletons. The starting material was PBMCs, mostly from graft donor cells, obtained 180 days after TCRalphabeta/CD19-depleted stem cell transplant. The origin of the receptors is a male patient between 2 and 10 years old who had a stem cell transplant for chronic granulomatous disease, so the T cells may come from the graft donor.

This clonotype was recorded at least ten times. V and J are TRBV28 and TRBJ1-2; tentatively, D is TRBD1 (6 bases). The CDR3 runs to 14 residues. V was trimmed by 6 bases and J by 2 bases, leaving 13 bases between them. Germline assignment: CDR1 MDHEN and CDR2 SYDVKM. CDR3 DNA sequence: TGTGCCAGCAGCCGCAGGGGCCGGAACTATGGCTACACCTTC. Protein product: CASSRRGRNYGYTF.

The V and J genes are TRBV20-1 and TRBJ2-4, with 11 positions matching TRBD2. V lost 6 bases, J lost 2 bases, and 6 bases stayed unmatched. There are 15 residues in the CDR3. Looked up from germline, CDR1 is DFQATT and CDR2 is SNEGSKA (reference sequence). Written as DNA, the CDR3 is TGCAGTGCCACTAGCGGGAGAGAGACCAAAAACATTCAGTACTTC. Its protein product is CSATSGRETKNIQYF.

V gene TRBV20-1 combines with J gene TRBJ2-1; D might be TRBD2 (5 bases). CDR1 and CDR2 from the germline V gene are DFQATT and SNEGSKA (reference sequence). This CDR3 comprises 12 residues. Between the trimmed V and J ends, which lost 3 bases and 12 bases, there was a span of 15 bases. In nucleotides, the CDR3 is TGCAGTGCTAGTATTCCGGGGATATTGCAGTTCTTC. Its translation: CSASIPGILQFF.

This clonotype was observed at least ten times. The chain joins TRBV20-1 to TRBJ2-5; 12 bases fit TRBD2. The J segment lost 1 base and the V segment lost 3 bases, leaving 3 bases of the junction unmatched. The CDR3 sequence is 15 residues long. Germline CDR1 reads DFQATT; CDR2 reads SNEGSKA (reference sequence). In DNA form, the CDR3 reads TGCAGTGCTAGCGGACTAGCGGGAATCCAAGAGACCCAGTACTTC. It specifies CSASGLAGIQETQYF.

The chain carries TRBV5-1 and TRBJ2-7, with 12 bases aligning to TRBD2. The germline gives CDR1 SGHRS, CDR2 YFSETQ. The V and J ends lost 0 bases and 5 bases, in that order; junction bases with no gene match: 9. This CDR3 has 17 amino acids. CDR3 residues: CASSLEASGGALHEQYF. The CDR3, as DNA: TGCGCCAGCAGCTTGGAGGCTAGCGGGGGGGCTCTCCACGAGCAGTACTTC.

V and J are TRBV6-1 and TRBJ2-1; 11 bases are shared with TRBD1. The CDR3 has 16 amino acids. Germline CDR1 reads MNHNS; CDR2 reads SASEGT. V lost 8 bases to trimming and J lost 4 bases; unmatched junction nucleotides: 10. CDR3 coding DNA: TGTGCCAGCCGCCCCGCCGGGACAGGGGGATACAATGAGCAGTTCTTC. It translates to CASRPAGTGGYNEQFF.

In its sample, this clonotype was seen a few times. This sequence joins TRBV5-1 and TRBJ2-4, with D hard to call. V shed 0 bases and J shed 5 bases, with 6 bases lying between them. The CDR3 spans 13 residues. CDR1 SGHRS and CDR2 YFSETQ come from the germline V gene. Here the CDR3 reads CASSLVAQNIQYF. The CDR3 DNA follows: TGCGCCAGCAGCTTGGTTGCGCAAAACATTCAGTACTTC.

DNA of the CDR3: TGTGCCAGCAGTCGCGTCTATAATTCACCCCTCCACTTT. This codes for CASSRVYNSPLHF. The chain combines TRBV12-3 or TRBV12-4 with TRBJ1-6; D not certain. The V end lost 5 bases, the J end lost 3 bases, and 5 bases lay between the germline ends. There are 13 residues in the CDR3.

Ten or more counts support this clonotype. The rearrangement links TRBV7-2 to TRBJ2-1; D not certain. The V gene's germline CDR1 is SGHTA and CDR2 FQGNSA. With 0 bases removed from V and 8 bases from J, the gap between germline ends came to 11 bases. The CDR3 is 14 amino acids. The DNA of the CDR3 is TGTGCCAGCAGCTTAGCCCCAAACAGCGATGAGCAGTTCTTC. This gives the protein CASSLAPNSDEQFF.

V gene TRBV29-1 combines with J gene TRBJ2-5; TRBD2 might be the D (6 bases). The CDR3 spans 12 residues. Germline V lookup: CDR1 SQVTM, CDR2 ANQGSEA. The V gene lost 7 bases and the J gene lost 2 bases, with 11 bases spanning the gap. CDR3 nucleotide sequence: TGCAGCGCCGAAGGAGGGCAAGAGACCCAGTACTTC. This encodes CSAEGGQETQYF.

This chain links TRBV12-3 or TRBV12-4 with TRBJ2-7; D not certain. Trimming pared 9 bases from V and 8 bases from J, leaving 20 bases between. This CDR3 has 13 residues. The CDR3 loop reads CASRRVSPEKQYF. CDR3 bases: TGTGCCAGTCGTAGGGTCTCTCCGGAGAAGCAGTACTTC.

This clonotype was seen just once. The J gene is TRBJ1-1, the V gene TRBV12-3 or TRBV12-4; no firm D call. Trimming cost V 2 bases and J 7 bases, with 14 bases left between them. CDR3 length: 14 residues. The CDR3 here is CASSLWAGTDEAFF. The CDR3 DNA sequence: TGTGCCAGCAGTTTATGGGCAGGTACAGATGAAGCTTTCTTT.

In this sample, this clonotype turned up a few times. This rearrangement joins TRBV12-3 or TRBV12-4 to TRBJ2-5; a possible D gene is TRBD2 (6 bases). V was cut by 3 bases and J by 5 bases, with 19 bases left in between. The CDR3 sequence is 16 residues long. CDR3 region: CASSFPGQGGSETQYF. The CDR3 nucleotides read TGTGCCAGCAGTTTTCCGGGTCAGGGAGGATCGGAGACCCAGTACTTC.

The chain couples TRBV18 to TRBJ2-7; D is possibly TRBD1 (6 bases). Germline assignment: CDR1 KGHSH and CDR2 LQKENI. The ends were cut back, 0 bases at V and 0 bases at J, with 6 bases in the middle. CDR3 length: 14 residues. Written as DNA, the CDR3 is TGTGCCAGCTCACCACCAGGGGGCTCCTACGAGCAGTACTTC. Residues: CASSPPGGSYEQYF.

The chain combines TRBV20-1 with TRBJ1-6, with D maybe TRBD1 (5 bases). Germline CDR1 and CDR2: DFQATT and SNEGSKA (reference sequence). Trimming took 5 bases from V and 6 from J, leaving 20 bases between them. The CDR3 consists of 16 residues. CDR3 in amino acids: CSAASLGVGGNSPLHF. CDR3 sequence (DNA): TGCAGTGCTGCCTCCCTGGGGGTGGGGGGTAATTCACCCCTCCACTTT.

This clonotype was found a few times. CDR3 amino acids: CASSLGGHLNTEAFF. The CDR3 bases are TGTGCCAGCAGCTTAGGTGGACACCTGAACACTGAAGCTTTCTTT. The chain uses TRBV7-8 and TRBJ1-1; TRBD1 is a possible D gene (5 bases). The CDR3 is 15 amino acids. Per germline, CDR1 SGHVS and CDR2 FQNEAQ. V was trimmed by 1 base and J by 0 bases, leaving 9 bases between them. The full variable domain, in which reference TRBV7-8 and TRBJ1-1 provide the parts outside the CDR3, is GAGVSQSPRYKVAKRGQDVALRCDPISGHVSLFWYQQALGQGPEFLTYFQNEAQLDKSGLPSDRFFAERPEGSVSTLKIQRTQQEDSAVYLCASSLGGHLNTEAFFGQGTRLTVV.

This clonotype was recorded a few times. This chain connects TRBV20-1 to TRBJ2-5; no definite D call. Looked up from germline, CDR1 is DFQATT and CDR2 is SNEGSKA (reference sequence). The CDR3 is 13 residues long. The V end lost 0 bases, the J end lost 3 bases, and 8 bases lay between the germline ends. CDR3 DNA sequence: TGCAGTGCTAGAGATCCCCCCAAAGAGACCCAGTACTTC. Translated: CSARDPPKETQYF.